These 19 T cell receptor beta chains came from one sample sequenced in a study of identical twins. TCRdb independently ran MiXCR on the 5' RACE reads; one entry per CDR3 protein. The table includes 700,000 to 950,000 distinct CDR3 sequences, 9% to 15% detected once. These data are also associated with another study on yellow fever vaccine responses in identical twins.

Specimen: PBMCs. The source of these receptors is a woman aged 18-35 years in good health.

At least ten counts were recorded for this clonotype. J is TRBJ2-1 and V is TRBV29-1; 13 nucleotides line up with TRBD2. The CDR3 runs 15 residues. The V and J ends lost 3 bases and 13 bases, in that order; junction bases with no gene match: 12. In germline, CDR1 is SQVTM, CDR2 ANQGSEA. The CDR3 bases are TGCAGCGTTGACGGACTAGCGGGAGAAGTCCCCGACCAGTTCTTC. Protein: CSVDGLAGEVPDQFF.

V usage is TRBV10-2 and J usage is TRBJ2-1; 7 bases agree with TRBD1. Unmatched junction bases numbered 12, after V lost 0 bases and J lost 13 bases. The CDR3 is 15 amino acids. Germline V lookup: CDR1 WSHSY, CDR2 SAAADI. This chain's CDR3 is CASSESISIGTDQFF. CDR3 DNA: TGCGCCAGCAGTGAGTCGATATCTATTGGGACAGATCAGTTCTTC.

This clonotype turned up a few times. This chain links TRBV12-3 or TRBV12-4 with TRBJ2-1; D is perhaps TRBD2 (6 bases). The V gene lost 8 bases and the J gene lost 5 bases, with 22 bases spanning the gap. The CDR3 has 16 amino acids. Written as DNA, the CDR3 is TGTGCCAGCCGGGGCGGGATCCTCGCTCCTGACAATGAGCAGTTCTTC. It specifies CASRGGILAPDNEQFF.

CDR3 protein: CASSPPGLAGKETQYF. DNA for the CDR3: TGTGCCAGCAGCCCCCCGGGACTAGCGGGAAAAGAGACCCAGTACTTC. The rearrangement links TRBV7-7 to TRBJ2-5; TRBD2 matches at 13 bases. Germline V gene data show CDR1 as SSHAT and CDR2 as FNYEAQ (reference sequence). V was clipped by 5 bases and J by 3 bases; unmatched bases: 6. This CDR3 contains 16 residues.

V and J are TRBV20-1 and TRBJ1-2; D ambiguous. Trimming cost V 5 bases and J 3 bases, with 1 base left between them. Germline V gene lookup returns CDR1 DFQATT and CDR2 SNEGSKA (reference sequence). CDR3 length equals 9 residues. As DNA, the CDR3 is TGCAGTGCTGACTATGGCTACACCTTC. Residues: CSADYGYTF.

This clonotype was seen many times. The chain employs TRBV7-9 and TRBJ1-1; D gene unclear. In germline, CDR1 is SEHNR, CDR2 FQNEAQ (reference sequence). The CDR3 is 13 residues long. The V end lost 5 bases, the J end lost 6 bases, and 13 bases lay between the germline ends. As DNA, the CDR3 is TGTGCCAGCAGCCCGGCCGGGAGCTCTGAAGCTTTCTTT. Its protein is CASSPAGSSEAFF.

The sample holds many counts of this clonotype. The gene calls are TRBV7-9 and TRBJ2-2; the D is unclear. CDR3 length equals 15 residues. From germline, CDR1 is SEHNR and CDR2 FQNEAQ (reference sequence). Trimming took 2 bases from V and 4 from J, leaving 11 bases between them. The DNA of the CDR3 is TGTGCCAGCAGCTTAAATCAGCTCTCCACCGGGGAGCTGTTTTTT. Its protein is CASSLNQLSTGELFF.

This clonotype has just a few counts. J is TRBJ2-4 and V is TRBV5-6; no clear D gene. The V end was cut by 4 bases, the J end by 1 base, with 12 bases between. The CDR3 runs to 15 residues. Germline V lookup: CDR1 SGHDT, CDR2 YYEEEE. CDR3 sequence: CASSASMWAKNIQYF. In DNA form, the CDR3 reads TGTGCCAGCAGCGCCAGCATGTGGGCCAAAAACATTCAGTACTTC.

This clonotype has just a few counts. J is TRBJ2-5 and V is TRBV4-1; 11 bases line up with TRBD2. CDR3 size: 18 residues. Germline assignment: CDR1 MGHRA and CDR2 YSYEKL. The junction had 8 bases not matched to a gene; V was cut back by 0 bases and J by 2 bases. Here the CDR3 reads CASSQDKMGLAVQETQYF. The CDR3 DNA follows: TGCGCCAGCAGCCAAGATAAGATGGGACTAGCGGTACAAGAGACCCAGTACTTC.

There are a few counts of this clonotype. The J gene is TRBJ1-2, the V gene TRBV20-1; D uncertain. Between the trimmed V and J ends, which lost 4 bases and 5 bases, there was a span of 17 bases. The germline gives CDR1 DFQATT, CDR2 SNEGSKA (reference sequence). The CDR3 spans 14 residues. The CDR3 protein is CSANVGSGIYGYTF. In DNA, the CDR3 is TGCAGTGCTAATGTAGGGTCGGGCATATATGGCTACACCTTC.

The V call is TRBV6-5, the J call TRBJ2-7; 9 positions match TRBD1. Germline V gene sequence: CDR1 MNHEY, CDR2 SVGAGI. J gave up 7 bases and V 4 bases, and 11 bases lay outside the gene matches. The CDR3 is 15 amino acids. The CDR3 DNA follows: TGTGCCAGCAGTTTTCTTGATACAGGGGGCGGTGAGCAGTACTTC. Translating it yields CASSFLDTGGGEQYF.

The chain combines TRBV29-1 with TRBJ1-2; D might be TRBD1 (5 bases). Germline-derived CDR1 and CDR2 are SQVTM and ANQGSEA. V lost 3 bases, J lost 8 bases, and 19 bases lay in between. The CDR3 contains 14 residues. The CDR3 nucleotides read TGCAGCGTTGATTTGGACCTAGACCGGGGCGGCTACACCTTC. It is translated as CSVDLDLDRGGYTF.

This clonotype was detected a few times. The V and J genes are TRBV19 and TRBJ2-1; D not resolved. V dropped 3 bases and J dropped 9 bases, with 6 bases sitting between them. This CDR3 is built from 11 residues. Germline V gene sequence: CDR1 LNHDA, CDR2 SQIVND (reference sequence). CDR3 DNA sequence: TGTGCCAGTAGTATGCCTCCTGAGCAGTTCTTC. Its translation is CASSMPPEQFF.

This clonotype has more than one count but fewer than ten. V usage is TRBV29-1 and J usage is TRBJ2-5; D may be TRBD1 (7 bases). V was trimmed by 6 bases and J by 3 bases, leaving 14 bases between them. CDR1 and CDR2 from the germline V gene are SQVTM and ANQGSEA. This CDR3 is 13 amino acids long. The CDR3 spells CSVAGQPKETQYF. CDR3 in DNA: TGCAGCGTCGCGGGACAGCCTAAAGAGACCCAGTACTTC.

This clonotype was counted at least ten times. The gene calls are TRBV24-1 and TRBJ2-3; TRBD2 agrees at 8 bases. Per the germline V gene, CDR1 is KGHDR and CDR2 is SFDVKD. J lost 6 bases, V lost 9 bases, and 7 bases had no gene match. The CDR3 contains 13 residues. The CDR3 sequence: CATSGSGVDTQYF. As DNA, the CDR3 is TGTGCCACCTCCGGTAGCGGGGTCGATACGCAGTATTTT.

This clonotype showed up just a few times. V and J are TRBV18 and TRBJ1-5; perhaps TRBD1 as D (6 bases). CDR1 KGHSH and CDR2 LQKENI come from the germline V gene. Between the trimmed V and J ends, which lost 2 bases and 6 bases, there was a span of 11 bases. The CDR3 is made up of 14 amino acids. The CDR3 DNA reads TGTGCCAGCTCACCAACACAGGGTGGTCAGCCCCAGCATTTT. Translated: CASSPTQGGQPQHF.

This chain connects TRBV11-2 to TRBJ2-7; TRBD2 agrees at 8 bases. With V trimmed by 6 bases and J by 2 bases, 6 bases remained unmatched. The CDR3 is 14 residues long. CDR1 and CDR2 (germline): SGHAT, FQNNGV. CDR3 sequence reads: CASRLSGAPYEQYF. The CDR3 nucleotides read TGTGCCAGCAGGCTTAGCGGGGCCCCCTACGAGCAGTACTTC.

J is TRBJ2-5 and V is TRBV10-2; D is ambiguous. The germline CDR1 and CDR2 sequences are WSHSY and SAAADI. The CDR3 sequence is 14 residues long. V dropped 0 bases and J dropped 5 bases, with 10 bases sitting between them. This CDR3 reads CASSESGIWETQYF. As DNA, the CDR3 is TGCGCCAGCAGTGAGTCGGGAATATGGGAGACCCAGTACTTC.

CDR3 protein: CASKKGGGGLNEQFF. The CDR3 bases are TGTGCCAGCAAAAAGGGTGGCGGGGGGCTCAATGAGCAGTTCTTC. This chain links TRBV12-3 or TRBV12-4 with TRBJ2-1, with 8 bases aligning to TRBD2. Losses at the gene ends were 7 bases for V and 6 bases for J; bases not matched to a gene: 11. The CDR3 sequence is 15 residues long.